The 22 T cell receptor beta chains in this list originate from one sample, sequenced in a study of blood T cell repertoires in COVID-19. The method was immunoSEQ multiplex PCR; TCRdb's version includes in-frame clones alone and lacks a portion of them. The sample gives fewer than 350,000 clones, under 90% of which show up once; 1.7% is in the top ten. The material sequenced was PBMCs or T cells enriched from blood (not recorded which). The receptor source for this set is a woman in her forties who had recovered from COVID-19.

V usage is TRBV24-1 and J usage is TRBJ2-1; D unclear. The CDR3 totals 12 residues. Germline V lookup: CDR1 KGHDR, CDR2 SFDVKD. Trimming took off 3 bases at V and 9 bases at J, with 8 bases between the two ends. CDR3: CATSDIWSEQFF. The CDR3 nucleotides are TGTGCCACCAGTGATATCTGGAGTGAGCAGTTCTTC.

The J gene is TRBJ1-2, the V gene TRBV29-1; TRBD1 matches at 9 bases. Germline V gene data show CDR1 as SQVTM and CDR2 as ANQGSEA. The CDR3 runs 13 residues. The J segment lost 0 bases and the V segment lost 7 bases, leaving 3 bases of the junction unmatched. CDR3 in amino acids: CSDGTGTNYGYTF. CDR3 coding DNA: TGCAGCGACGGGACAGGGACTAACTATGGCTACACCTTC. The whole variable domain, remainder taken from reference TRBV29-1 and TRBJ1-2, is SAVISQKPSRDICQRGTSLTIQCQVDSQVTMMFWYRQQPGQSLTLIATANQGSEATYESGFVIDKFPISRPNLTFSTLTVSNMSPEDSSIYLCSDGTGTNYGYTFGSGTRLTVV.

This clone was recorded only once. The chain has TRBV30 and TRBJ2-3; 12 bases fit TRBD1. With 5 bases clipped from V and 5 bases from J, the junction kept 5 bases outside the gene matches. The germline CDR1 and CDR2 sequences are GTSNPN and SVGIG (reference sequence). CDR3 size: 14 residues. In DNA form, the CDR3 reads TGTGCCTGGGGGACAGGGGGCGCCGAAGATACGCAGTATTTT. The encoded protein is CAWGTGGAEDTQYF.

This chain links TRBV19 with TRBJ1-4, with D possibly matching TRBD1 (5 bases). The CDR3 loop spans 14 amino acids. The V gene lost 5 bases and the J gene lost 6 bases, with 13 bases spanning the gap. CDR1 and CDR2 (germline): LNHDA, SQIVND (reference sequence). CDR3 sequence reads: CASSQVAGYEKLFF. Written as DNA, the CDR3 is TGTGCCAGTAGTCAGGTGGCAGGGTATGAAAAACTGTTTTTT.

V gene TRBV30 combines with J gene TRBJ2-7, with D unresolved. Germline V gene data show CDR1 as GTSNPN and CDR2 as SVGIG (reference sequence). The CDR3 length is 12 residues. V was pared by 2 bases and J by 3 bases, with 8 bases between. The CDR3 reads CAWSSRNYEQYF. The CDR3 nucleotides read TGTGCCTGGAGTTCTAGAAACTACGAGCAGTACTTC.

The CDR3 bases are TGCGCCAGCAGCTTGGCCGGGAGGAACACCGGGGAGCTGTTTTTT. Amino acid sequence: CASSLAGRNTGELFF. The chain carries TRBV5-1 and TRBJ2-2; a weak D match, TRBD2 (6 bases). Deletions cut 0 bases from V and 1 base from J, with 7 bases between. CDR3 length equals 15 residues. Germline loops: CDR1 SGHRS, CDR2 YFSETQ. The complete variable domain, with remaining parts taken from reference TRBV5-1 and TRBJ2-2, reads KAGVTQTPRYLIKTRGQQVTLSCSPISGHRSVSWYQQTPGQGLQFLFEYFSETQRNKGNFPGRFSGRQFSNSRSEMNVSTLELGDSALYLCASSLAGRNTGELFFGEGSRLTVL.

This chain links TRBV2 with TRBJ1-1, with D possibly being TRBD1 (6 bases). Trimming left V 6 bases short and J 5 bases short, with 10 bases between. Germline CDR1 is SNHLY and CDR2 is FYNNEI. The CDR3 has 12 amino acids. CDR3 sequence: CASRDTGTEAFF. In DNA form, the CDR3 reads TGTGCCAGCAGAGATACAGGGACTGAAGCTTTCTTT. Full variable domain (rest looked up from reference TRBV2 and TRBJ1-1): EPEVTQTPSHQVTQMGQEVILRCVPISNHLYFYWYRQILGQKVEFLVSFYNNEISEKSEIFDDQFSVERPDGSNFTLKIRSTKLEDSAMYFCASRDTGTEAFFGQGTRLTVV.

The V call is TRBV9, the J call TRBJ1-3, with 7 bases fitting TRBD1. The V gene end was trimmed by 3 bases and the J gene end by 0 bases; junction bases not matched to a gene: 9. The length of the CDR3 is 17 residues. The germline V gene has CDR1 SGDLS and CDR2 YYNGEE. The CDR3 DNA sequence: TGTGCCAGCAGCGGGAGAGTGACAGGGAGCTCTGGAAACACCATATATTTT. Translating it yields CASSGRVTGSSGNTIYF.

This clone has at least ten counts. This chain connects TRBV15 to TRBJ1-3; possible D gene TRBD1, 6 bases. From germline, CDR1 is LNHNV and CDR2 YYDKDF (reference sequence). The CDR3 spans 14 residues. Trimming stripped 6 bases from V and 4 bases from J, with 13 bases between. This CDR3 reads CATSSGAIGNTIYF. The CDR3 region has the DNA TGTGCCACCAGTTCAGGGGCTATAGGAAACACCATATATTTT.

The V and J genes are TRBV4-3 and TRBJ1-5; 8 nucleotides align to TRBD1. V dropped 0 bases and J dropped 2; count of bases not matched to a gene: 6. This CDR3 has 17 amino acids. The germline CDR1 and CDR2 sequences are LGHNA and YSLEER. The DNA for the CDR3 is TGCGCCAGCAGCCAAGATTTCCCGGACAGGGGCAATCAGCCCCAGCATTTT. The encoded protein is CASSQDFPDRGNQPQHF.

The rearrangement uses TRBV6-1 and TRBJ1-2, with a possible D match to TRBD1 (5 bases). CDR3 length: 13 amino acids. From germline, CDR1 is MNHNS and CDR2 SASEGT. Trimming took 3 bases from V and 5 from J, leaving 10 bases between them. The CDR3 spells CASSELQGYGYTF. The CDR3 bases are TGTGCCAGCAGTGAGCTGCAGGGATATGGCTACACCTTC.

This clone was seen once. The chain recombines TRBV19 with TRBJ2-7; 9 bases fit TRBD1. V lost 5 bases to trimming and J lost 2 bases; unmatched junction nucleotides: 7. CDR3 length: 15 amino acids. Germline V gene sequence: CDR1 LNHDA, CDR2 SQIVND (reference sequence). The CDR3 reads CASSVAGTGPYEQYF. As DNA, the CDR3 is TGTGCCAGTAGTGTTGCCGGGACAGGGCCCTACGAGCAGTACTTC.

The chain carries TRBV7-9 and TRBJ1-1, with 9 bases fitting TRBD1. Per germline, CDR1 SEHNR and CDR2 FQNEAQ (reference sequence). There are 15 residues in the CDR3. V shed 3 bases, J shed 3 bases, and the junction held 5 bases outside the gene matches. The chain's CDR3 is CASSFWDRADTEAFF. CDR3 bases: TGTGCCAGCAGCTTCTGGGACAGGGCGGACACTGAAGCTTTCTTT.

The V and J genes are TRBV9 and TRBJ1-2, with 7 bases aligning to TRBD1. The length of the CDR3 is 14 residues. The J segment lost 5 bases and the V segment lost 3 bases, leaving 7 bases of the junction unmatched. Germline CDR1 reads SGDLS; CDR2 reads YYNGEE. CDR3 sequence: CASSGTGLPYGYTF. DNA for the CDR3: TGTGCCAGCAGCGGGACAGGTCTTCCTTATGGCTACACCTTC.

The chain employs TRBV5-1 and TRBJ1-1; the D is unclear. The CDR3 loop spans 13 amino acids. V lost 1 base and J 1 base, leaving 5 bases between the germline ends. CDR1 and CDR2 from the germline V gene are SGHRS and YFSETQ. The CDR3 DNA reads TGCGCCAGCAGCTTGACACAGAACACTGAAGCTTTCTTT. Translating it yields CASSLTQNTEAFF.

The V and J genes are TRBV6-5 and TRBJ1-5; D is ambiguous. The V gene lost 4 bases and the J gene lost 4 bases, with 17 bases spanning the gap. The CDR3 totals 16 residues. Germline V lookup: CDR1 MNHEY, CDR2 SVGAGI. For the CDR3, the DNA is TGTGCCAGCAGTTCCTCCCAGGTGCGCGGGAATCAGCCCCAGCATTTT. Translated: CASSSSQVRGNQPQHF.

This chain links TRBV7-3 with TRBJ1-1; D may be TRBD1 (5 bases). Germline V lookup: CDR1 SGHTA, CDR2 FQGTGA. CDR3 length: 16 residues. V was shortened by 5 bases and J by 4 bases, with 20 bases between the two germline ends. CDR3 amino acids: CASSPGLASLATEAFF. CDR3 nucleotide sequence: TGTGCCAGCAGCCCGGGACTTGCTAGTCTAGCCACTGAAGCTTTCTTT.

J is TRBJ1-1 and V is TRBV7-3; 8 bases are a match to TRBD1. The CDR3 contains 14 residues. After removal of 5 bases from V and 4 bases from J, the junction contained 6 bases not matched to a gene. Per germline, CDR1 SGHTA and CDR2 FQGTGA. This CDR3 reads CASSENRGGTEAFF. CDR3 DNA: TGTGCCAGCAGCGAAAACAGGGGGGGCACTGAAGCTTTCTTT.

V usage is TRBV5-1 and J usage is TRBJ2-5; a weak D match, TRBD2 (6 bases). This CDR3 is built from 14 residues. From germline, CDR1 is SGHRS and CDR2 YFSETQ. V lost 0 bases, J lost 5 bases, and 11 bases lay in between. The chain's CDR3 is CASSLGQGGETQYF. CDR3 coding DNA: TGCGCCAGCAGCTTGGGTCAGGGAGGCGAGACCCAGTACTTC.

The chain uses TRBV29-1 and TRBJ2-7; D not resolved. V lost 3 bases and J lost 7, with 13 bases in between. There are 12 residues in the CDR3. CDR1 and CDR2 (germline): SQVTM, ANQGSEA. In nucleotides, the CDR3 is TGCAGCGTTGAGGGCTTGGGCTGGGAGCAGTACTTC. Its translation is CSVEGLGWEQYF.

The chain uses TRBV4-1 and TRBJ1-1; possibly TRBD1 for D (5 bases). Germline V gene data show CDR1 as MGHRA and CDR2 as YSYEKL. The CDR3 is made up of 18 amino acids. Trimming left V 1 base short and J 3 bases short, with 21 bases between. The CDR3 is CASSQGVLGRRADTEAFF. Here the CDR3 DNA reads TGCGCCAGCAGCCAAGGGGTTTTGGGACGGAGGGCGGACACTGAAGCTTTCTTT.

The chain combines TRBV29-1 with TRBJ2-4; 7 bases are a match to TRBD1. The germline V gene encodes CDR1 SQVTM and CDR2 ANQGSEA. There are 14 residues in the CDR3. The V and J ends lost 6 bases and 3 bases, in that order; junction bases with no gene match: 8. The CDR3 sequence is CSVAPTGNKNIQYF. The CDR3 DNA sequence: TGCAGCGTAGCCCCGACAGGGAACAAAAACATTCAGTACTTC.